A selection of T cell receptor beta chains follows, all from one sample in a study of T cell changes during pregnancy in multiple sclerosis. TCRdb's copy holds only in-frame clones and misses some; the assay was immunoSEQ multiplex PCR. The sample holds 30,000 to 35,000 clones, over 80% seen once. This specimen consisted of CD8+ T cells from peripheral blood mononuclear cells, obtained in the first trimester of pregnancy. These receptors all stem from a female donor with multiple sclerosis, enrolled in a pregnancy study. CDR3s include the opening cysteine and the closing phenylalanine or tryptophan. The order of the fields is V gene, D gene, J gene, clone size, CDR3 DNA, CDR3 protein. D genes are given only for firm matches. The size entry is marked missing in some rows and otherwise reads once, few, many or a size class.

V: TRBV12-5
D: NA
J: TRBJ1-5
size: NA
DNA: TGTGCTAGTGGTTTGGTACAGGGCAGCCAGCCCCAGCATTTT
CDR3: CASGLVQGSQPQHF

V: TRBV6-5
D: TRBD2
J: TRBJ2-3
size: NA
DNA: TGTGCCAGCGCTAGCGGGGGGAGCACAGATACGCAGTATTTT
CDR3: CASASGGSTDTQYF

V: TRBV5-6
D: NA
J: TRBJ1-6
size: NA
DNA: TGTGCCAGCACCCGGATGGGACACAGCCTGGGTTCACCCCTCCACTTT
CDR3: CASTRMGHSLGSPLHF

V: TRBV7-9
D: NA
J: TRBJ2-7
size: NA
DNA: TGTGCCAGCGTGGGGCGGAACTACGAGCAGTACTTC
CDR3: CASVGRNYEQYF

V: TRBV11-2
D: TRBD2
J: TRBJ2-1
size: once
DNA: TGTGCCAGCAGCCCTTTAGCGGGAGGTAGCGATGAGCAGTTCTTC
CDR3: CASSPLAGGSDEQFF

V: TRBV19
D: NA
J: TRBJ1-5
size: NA
DNA: TGTGCCAGTAGTATAGATCTAGAGGGTTCCCACAATCAGCCCCAGCATTTT
CDR3: CASSIDLEGSHNQPQHF

V: TRBV4-3
D: TRBD1
J: TRBJ1-1
size: NA
DNA: TGCGCCAGCAGCCAAGATATGGGGACAGAGAACACTGAAGCTTTCTTT
CDR3: CASSQDMGTENTEAFF

V: TRBV11-2
D: NA
J: TRBJ1-1
size: NA
DNA: TGTGCCAGCAGCTTACTCCAGGATGAAGCTTTCTTT
CDR3: CASSLLQDEAFF

V: TRBV7-3
D: TRBD1
J: TRBJ1-6
size: NA
DNA: TGTGCCAGCAGCCAGACAGGGGAGGCCTATAATTCACCCCTCCACTTT
CDR3: CASSQTGEAYNSPLHF

V: TRBV7-2
D: TRBD2
J: TRBJ2-1
size: NA
DNA: TGTGCCAGCAGCTTAGTGATGGGCGGGGAGGGTGCAGAGGACAATGAGCAGTTCTTC
CDR3: CASSLVMGGEGAEDNEQFF

V: TRBV2
D: NA
J: TRBJ1-5
size: NA
DNA: TGTGCCAGCAGTGAATCAGGGTTTAAACAGCCCCAGCATTTT
CDR3: CASSESGFKQPQHF

V: TRBV5-4
D: NA
J: TRBJ1-6
size: NA
DNA: TGTGCCAGCAGCTTGGGAGGACAAATCTATAATTCACCCCTCCACTTT
CDR3: CASSLGGQIYNSPLHF

V: TRBV4-3
D: TRBD1
J: TRBJ1-5
size: NA
DNA: TGCGCCAGCAGCCAGGACAGGGCTGGCAATCAGCCCCAGCATTTT
CDR3: CASSQDRAGNQPQHF

V: TRBV2
D: NA
J: TRBJ2-7
size: NA
DNA: TGTGCCAGCGGAACGATGACACTCGAGCAGTACTTC
CDR3: CASGTMTLEQYF

V: TRBV7-6
D: NA
J: TRBJ1-6
size: NA
DNA: TGTGCCAGCAGTCTACAGGGTTCTGATTCACCCCTCCACTTT
CDR3: CASSLQGSDSPLHF

V: TRBV28
D: NA
J: TRBJ2-7
size: NA
DNA: TGTGCCAGCAGTTTAGGCAGGGGTTACGAGCAGTACTTC
CDR3: CASSLGRGYEQYF

V: TRBV29-1
D: TRBD1
J: TRBJ1-6
size: few
DNA: TGCAGCGCCGGGACAGGGGACGGTTCACCCCTCCACTTT
CDR3: CSAGTGDGSPLHF

V: TRBV5-1
D: TRBD1
J: TRBJ2-3
size: NA
DNA: TGCGCCAGCAGCACACCGACAGGGGCGGATACGCAGTATTTT
CDR3: CASSTPTGADTQYF

V: TRBV7-2
D: NA
J: TRBJ2-7
size: NA
DNA: TGTGCCAGCAGCTTAGGACTATCTCACGAGCAGTACTTC
CDR3: CASSLGLSHEQYF

V: TRBV27
D: NA
J: TRBJ1-1
size: NA
DNA: TGTGCCAGCAGTTTAGAAGGGGTCACTGAAGCTTTCTTT
CDR3: CASSLEGVTEAFF

V: TRBV27
D: TRBD2
J: TRBJ2-4
size: once
DNA: TGTGCCAGCAGCCCTGTGACTAGCGGATTAGCCAAAAACATTCAGTACTTC
CDR3: CASSPVTSGLAKNIQYF

V: TRBV6-4
D: TRBD2
J: TRBJ2-3
size: NA
DNA: TGTGCCAGCAGTAGCGGGGGGCCAGATACGCAGTATTTT
CDR3: CASSSGGPDTQYF

V: TRBV6-4
D: TRBD2
J: TRBJ2-1
size: many
DNA: TGTGCCAGCAGTGGGACTAGCGGGAGCAATGAGCAGTTCTTC
CDR3: CASSGTSGSNEQFF

V: TRBV27
D: NA
J: TRBJ1-1
size: NA
DNA: TGTGCCAGCCAAACCGGCGGGTTGAACACTGAAGCTTTCTTT
CDR3: CASQTGGLNTEAFF

V: TRBV11-3
D: TRBD1
J: TRBJ2-7
size: NA
DNA: TGTGCCAGCACCCCCGGGACAGGGGGGTACGAGCAGTACTTC
CDR3: CASTPGTGGYEQYF

V: TRBV14
D: NA
J: TRBJ2-1
size: NA
DNA: TGTGCCAGCAGCAACAACCTCTTTGAGCAGTTCTTC
CDR3: CASSNNLFEQFF

V: TRBV5-6
D: TRBD1
J: TRBJ1-2
size: NA
DNA: TGTGCCAGCAGCTCGGGACAGGGGGATGGCTACACCTTC
CDR3: CASSSGQGDGYTF

V: TRBV12-5
D: TRBD2
J: TRBJ2-1
size: NA
DNA: TGTGCTAGTGGTTTGTTTAGCGGGGGTTCCTACAATGAGCAGTTCTTC
CDR3: CASGLFSGGSYNEQFF

V: TRBV27
D: NA
J: TRBJ1-1
size: many
DNA: TGTGCCAGCAGTTTAGGGACTCCTGAGAACACTGAAGCTTTCTTT
CDR3: CASSLGTPENTEAFF

V: TRBV27
D: TRBD2
J: TRBJ2-5
size: once
DNA: TGTGCCAGCAGTTTAATGGCGGGGGGGACCCAGTACTTC
CDR3: CASSLMAGGTQYF

V: TRBV6-5
D: TRBD1
J: TRBJ1-4
size: NA
DNA: TGTGCCAGCAGCAGACAGGGTTCTAATGAAAAACTGTTTTTT
CDR3: CASSRQGSNEKLFF

V: TRBV5-8
D: NA
J: TRBJ2-1
size: NA
DNA: TGTGCCAGCAGTAAGCGGAATAGGAACAATGAGCAGTTCTTC
CDR3: CASSKRNRNNEQFF

V: TRBV29-1
D: TRBD2
J: TRBJ2-1
size: NA
DNA: TGCAGCGTTGAAGGGGGGACTAGCGGGACTGGCGAGCAGTTCTTC
CDR3: CSVEGGTSGTGEQFF

V: TRBV2
D: NA
J: TRBJ1-1
size: NA
DNA: TGTGCCAGCACAATCCGACAGGTTGTTATCGTGAACACTGAAGCTTTCTTT
CDR3: CASTIRQVVIVNTEAFF

V: TRBV6-1
D: NA
J: TRBJ1-1
size: NA
DNA: TGTGCCAGCAGTGTATCCAGGGGAGTTAGCACTGAAGCTTTCTTT
CDR3: CASSVSRGVSTEAFF

V: TRBV5-4
D: TRBD1
J: TRBJ2-3
size: NA
DNA: TGTGCCAGCAGCCTGGGGCGCGGGACAGGGACAGATACGCAGTATTTT
CDR3: CASSLGRGTGTDTQYF

V: TRBV4-1
D: TRBD1
J: TRBJ2-7
size: NA
DNA: TGCGCCAGCAGCCTGGGACAGGGGAACTACGAGCAGTACTTC
CDR3: CASSLGQGNYEQYF

V: TRBV4-1
D: NA
J: TRBJ1-1
size: NA
DNA: TGCGCCAGCAGCCAAGATTCCTCTCACACTGAAGCTTTCTTT
CDR3: CASSQDSSHTEAFF

V: TRBV2
D: NA
J: TRBJ2-3
size: NA
DNA: TGTGCCAGCAGTGAAGCAGGGGCTTACACAGATACGCAGTATTTT
CDR3: CASSEAGAYTDTQYF

V: TRBV5-6
D: NA
J: TRBJ1-2
size: NA
DNA: TGTGCCAGCAGCTTGGATTCAGGGGATTATGGCTACACCTTC
CDR3: CASSLDSGDYGYTF

V: TRBV28
D: TRBD1
J: TRBJ2-3
size: NA
DNA: TGTGCCGTCGCAGGGGGCGATAGCACAGATACGCAGTATTTT
CDR3: CAVAGGDSTDTQYF

V: TRBV6-5
D: TRBD2
J: TRBJ2-7
size: once
DNA: TGTGCCAGCAGTTTTGGCGGGGGGGCTGCCGGGCAGTACTTC
CDR3: CASSFGGGAAGQYF

V: TRBV13
D: NA
J: TRBJ2-3
size: NA
DNA: TGTGCCAGCAGCTGGGGAGTGAGCACAGATACGCAGTATTTT
CDR3: CASSWGVSTDTQYF

V: TRBV4-2
D: NA
J: TRBJ1-1
size: few
DNA: TGTGCCAGCAGCGCAACAGGGAAGAACACTGAAGCTTTCTTT
CDR3: CASSATGKNTEAFF

V: TRBV19
D: NA
J: TRBJ1-1
size: NA
DNA: TGTGCCAGTAGTATAGATCCGTGGAGGGGGGGGAACACTGAAGCTTTCTTT
CDR3: CASSIDPWRGGNTEAFF